The clone carrying this TCR beta chain was seen just once. The antigen remains unidentified. This entry comes from a study of CD8 T cells in Susac syndrome. V dropped 4 bases and J dropped 2; count of bases not matched to a gene: 6. The germline V gene has CDR1 MNHNY and CDR2 SVGAGI (reference sequence). The CDR3 is 16 amino acids. The patients serving as multiple sclerosis controls were treatment-naive. They had stable or active relapsing-remitting disease and fulfilled revised McDonald criteria. Bulk CD8+ and CD4+ cells came from magnetic negative isolation; CD8+ TEMRA by FACS. Reverse transcription of roughly 0.5 to 1 ug RNA was carried out with random hexamers. In TCRdb, the immunoSEQ multiplex PCR reads were re-called with MiXCR into one record per CDR3 protein. Among around 120,000 distinct CDR3 sequences listed, about 95% were seen once. Overall study findings and caveats: Regarding the TCR sequencing and HLA analysis, the study admitted that a relatively small number of individuals were involved.

Sequencing was performed on CD4+ T cells from PBMCs. V and J are TRBV6-6 and TRBJ1-2; 11 nucleotides line up with TRBD1. The receptor was derived from a human donor with multiple sclerosis. The CDR3 DNA reads as TGTGCCAGCAGTTCCGGACAGGGGGCGCGGAACTATGGCTACACCTTC. Its translation: CASSSGQGARNYGYTF.